These 31 T cell receptor beta chains share one sample of origin, sequenced in a study of CD8+ T cells in alopecia areata. Treatment meaning: oral pan-JAK inhibitor, 5-10 mg twice daily. RNA was extracted and reverse transcribed into cDNA as the sequencing template. Sequencing used immunoSEQ multiplex PCR; TCRdb keeps in-frame clones, though not all of them. The sample consists of about 260,000 clones, 45% to 70% of them appearing once. The sample here was CD4+ T cells sorted from blood, taken around week 54, from a patient treated with tofacitinib. The receptors here all came from a human donor with alopecia areata.

The genes are TRBV18 and TRBJ1-3; 7 bases agree with TRBD1. The J segment lost 2 bases and the V segment lost 6 bases, leaving 7 bases of the junction unmatched. CDR3 length: 15 residues. Looked up from germline, CDR1 is KGHSH and CDR2 is LQKENI. In nucleotides, the CDR3 is TGTGCCAGCTCGGAAGGGACAGCCACTGGAAACACCATATATTTT. Protein product: CASSEGTATGNTIYF.

The V gene is TRBV7-8, the J gene TRBJ2-5; possible D gene TRBD1, 6 bases. V was pared by 4 bases and J by 1 base, with 13 bases between. The CDR3 is made up of 15 amino acids. The germline V gene has CDR1 SGHVS and CDR2 FQNEAQ. The DNA for the CDR3 is TGTGCCAGCAGCTCTAGTAGGGACACCCAAGAGACCCAGTACTTC. Translating gives CASSSSRDTQETQYF.

Concerning this clone itself: The sample carries other DNA sequences with the same CDR3. The rearrangement uses TRBV5-1 and TRBJ1-2, with no clear D. The CDR3 spans 12 residues. Trimming left V 0 bases short and J 3 bases short, with 3 bases between. Germline CDR1 is SGHRS and CDR2 is YFSETQ. This chain's CDR3 is CASSLEDYGYTF. CDR3 bases: TGCGCCAGCAGCTTGGAGGACTATGGCTACACCTTC.

The CDR3 DNA follows: TGTGCCAGCAGCCCTTTCTCGACGGGGGAGACCCAGTACTTC. This codes for CASSPFSTGETQYF. The chain employs TRBV7-2 and TRBJ2-5; a possible D gene is TRBD2 (5 bases). The germline V and J ends were trimmed by 5 bases and 5 bases, with 15 bases remaining between them. This CDR3 contains 14 residues. Per germline, CDR1 SGHTA and CDR2 FQGNSA. Full variable domain (rest looked up from reference TRBV7-2 and TRBJ2-5): GAGVSQSPSNKVTEKGKDVELRCDPISGHTALYWYRQSLGQGLEFLIYFQGNSAPDKSGLPSDRFSAERTGGSVSTLTIQRTQQEDSAVYLCASSPFSTGETQYFGPGTRLLVL.

The chain couples TRBV9 to TRBJ1-2; D is possibly TRBD1 (5 bases). The CDR3 covers 14 residues. Germline V gene lookup returns CDR1 SGDLS and CDR2 YYNGEE. V lost 0 bases and J 4 bases, leaving 10 bases between the germline ends. The CDR3 region has the DNA TGTGCCAGCAGCGTAGATTTGAGGGGCTATGGCTACACCTTC. This translates into CASSVDLRGYGYTF.

There are a few counts of this clone. The same CDR3 can be traced to other DNA sequences in this sample. The genes are TRBV7-9 and TRBJ1-2; D is undetermined. Trimming stripped 1 base from V and 4 bases from J, with 4 bases between. The germline V gene has CDR1 SEHNR and CDR2 FQNEAQ (reference sequence). The CDR3 covers 12 residues. CDR3 DNA sequence: TGTGCCAGCAGCTTAGAAGGCTATGGCTACACCTTC. The encoded protein is CASSLEGYGYTF.

A few counts support this clone. The V gene is TRBV15, the J gene TRBJ1-5; D remains unclear. The V end was cut by 1 base, the J end by 2 bases, with 12 bases between. This CDR3 is built from 16 residues. CDR1 is LNHNV and CDR2 is YYDKDF in the germline V gene (reference sequence). The CDR3 bases are TGTGCCACCAGCAGAGCCGGTAGTAAAGGCAATCAGCCCCAGCATTTT. Protein sequence: CATSRAGSKGNQPQHF. The full variable domain, completed using reference TRBV15 and TRBJ1-5, is DAMVIQNPRYQVTQFGKPVTLSCSQTLNHNVMYWYQQKSSQAPKLLFHYYDKDFNNEADTPDNFQSRRPNTSFCFLDIRSPGLGDTAMYLCATSRAGSKGNQPQHFGDGTRLSIL.

The genes are TRBV4-1 and TRBJ1-3; TRBD1 matches at 7 bases. The junction had 6 bases not matched to a gene; V was cut back by 3 bases and J by 4 bases. Per the germline V gene, CDR1 is MGHRA and CDR2 is YSYEKL. The length of the CDR3 is 15 residues. DNA of the CDR3: TGCGCCAGCAGCCATATACAGGGGCCAGGAAACACCATATATTTT. This gives the protein CASSHIQGPGNTIYF.

This clone was seen only once. This chain connects TRBV7-2 to TRBJ1-6; no clear D. From germline, CDR1 is SGHTA and CDR2 FQGNSA. V lost 3 bases and J lost 0, with 9 bases in between. The CDR3 consists of 16 residues. Written as DNA, the CDR3 is TGTGCCAGCAGCTTCGTAGGAGGCTCCTATAATTCACCCCTCCACTTT. Protein sequence: CASSFVGGSYNSPLHF. Complete variable domain (other parts from reference TRBV7-2 and TRBJ1-6): GAGVSQSPSNKVTEKGKDVELRCDPISGHTALYWYRQSLGQGLEFLIYFQGNSAPDKSGLPSDRFSAERTGGSVSTLTIQRTQQEDSAVYLCASSFVGGSYNSPLHFGNGTRLTVT.

The chain couples TRBV6-5 to TRBJ1-2, with D unresolved. V was pared by 5 bases and J by 8 bases, with 15 bases between. Looked up from germline, CDR1 is MNHEY and CDR2 is SVGAGI. The CDR3 has 13 amino acids. As DNA, the CDR3 is TGTGCCAGCAGTCCCCCGGGAGCCGGGGGCTACACCTTC. This sequence encodes CASSPPGAGGYTF.

V gene TRBV4-2 combines with J gene TRBJ1-1, with D uncertain. V was trimmed by 3 bases and J by 7 bases, leaving 15 bases between them. The germline V gene encodes CDR1 LGHNA and CDR2 YNFKEQ. The CDR3 runs 14 residues. The CDR3 sequence is CASSQPGRTYEAFF. CDR3 nucleotides: TGTGCCAGCAGCCAGCCAGGCAGAACGTATGAAGCTTTCTTT.

The chain has TRBV2 and TRBJ2-3; 8 bases are shared with TRBD1. V dropped 5 bases and J dropped 2; count of bases not matched to a gene: 6. This CDR3 contains 15 residues. Germline CDR1 reads SNHLY; CDR2 reads FYNNEI. The CDR3 DNA is TGTGCCAGCAGTCCCGGGACAGGAAACACAGATACGCAGTATTTT. This codes for CASSPGTGNTDTQYF.

The chain links TRBV5-1 to TRBJ2-5; either TRBD1 or TRBD2 may supply D (5 bases each). This CDR3 has 13 amino acids. V lost 0 bases to trimming and J lost 7 bases, with 10 bases between them. Germline assignment: CDR1 SGHRS and CDR2 YFSETQ. CDR3 nucleotide sequence: TGCGCCAGCAGCTTGGAAGGGGACGGGACCCAGTACTTC. Amino acids: CASSLEGDGTQYF.

The chain employs TRBV30 and TRBJ1-2; weak D call: TRBD1 (5 bases). In germline, CDR1 is GTSNPN, CDR2 SVGIG (reference sequence). Deletions cut 0 bases from V and 7 bases from J, with 9 bases between. The CDR3 is made up of 12 amino acids. In nucleotides, the CDR3 is TGTGCCTGGAGTGTAGAGGGGTTTGGCTACACCTTC. Encoded protein: CAWSVEGFGYTF.

The CDR3 region is CASSFGRGPRNEQFF. CDR3 in DNA: TGTGCCAGCAGCTTCGGACGGGGCCCTCGGAATGAGCAGTTCTTC. The chain combines TRBV5-4 with TRBJ2-1, with D possibly being TRBD1 or TRBD2 (5 bases each). V was clipped by 2 bases and J by 7 bases, with 16 bases between them. The germline V gene has CDR1 SGHNT and CDR2 YYREEE (reference sequence). This CDR3 spans 15 amino acids.

This chain links TRBV27 with TRBJ2-7; either TRBD1 or TRBD2 may fit D (5 bases each). Trimming cost V 5 bases and J 12 bases, with 20 bases left between them. Germline CDR1 reads MNHEY; CDR2 reads SMNVEV (reference sequence). The CDR3 spans 13 residues. The CDR3, as DNA: TGTGCCAGCAGTCGGGCGGTCCCGGGACCCCCGTACTTC. Translation: CASSRAVPGPPYF.

The gene calls are TRBV29-1 and TRBJ1-5; no definite D call. The CDR3 is 13 residues long. V was shortened by 4 bases and J by 2 bases, with 9 bases between the two germline ends. Germline-derived CDR1 and CDR2 are SQVTM and ANQGSEA. CDR3: CSVAAAGNQPQHF. As DNA, the CDR3 is TGCAGCGTTGCAGCGGCAGGCAATCAGCCCCAGCATTTT.

The chain is built from TRBV18 and TRBJ1-2, with TRBD1 matching over 7 bases. The trim removed 3 bases at V and 7 bases at J, leaving 5 bases unmatched. Germline V lookup: CDR1 KGHSH, CDR2 LQKENI. This CDR3 comprises 13 residues. The CDR3 DNA sequence: TGTGCCAGCTCACCCGACAGGGAGGCTGGCTACACCTTC. Protein: CASSPDREAGYTF. The entire variable domain, with the rest obtained from reference TRBV18 and TRBJ1-2, is as follows: NAGVMQNPRHLVRRRGQEARLRCSPMKGHSHVYWYRQLPEEGLKFMVYLQKENIIDESGMPKERFSAEFPKEGPSILRIQQVVRGDSAAYFCASSPDREAGYTFGSGTRLTVV.

The rearrangement links TRBV30 to TRBJ1-5; D is undetermined. The CDR3 totals 14 residues. V was shortened by 0 bases and J by 6 bases, with 12 bases between the two germline ends. Germline CDR1 is GTSNPN and CDR2 is SVGIG (reference sequence). The CDR3 reads CAWSVRSGGQPQHF. As DNA, the CDR3 is TGTGCCTGGAGTGTACGATCAGGAGGTCAGCCCCAGCATTTT.

The chain recombines TRBV30 with TRBJ1-1; D remains unclear. The CDR3 sequence is 13 residues long. Trimming cost V 2 bases and J 3 bases, with 10 bases left between them. Per germline, CDR1 GTSNPN and CDR2 SVGIG (reference sequence). The CDR3 sequence is CAWSPGSYTEAFF. For the CDR3, the DNA is TGTGCCTGGAGTCCCGGGTCGTACACTGAAGCTTTCTTT.

The sample holds one count of this clone. This sample also contains other DNA sequences that code for the same CDR3. This rearrangement joins TRBV29-1 to TRBJ2-5; 9 nucleotides align to TRBD2. V shed 4 bases and J 4 bases; nucleotides not matched to a gene: 1. Germline V CDR1 and CDR2: SQVTM, ANQGSEA. The CDR3 runs 12 residues. CDR3 in amino acids: CSVVSGGETQYF. CDR3 DNA: TGCAGCGTTGTTAGCGGGGGAGAGACCCAGTACTTC.

The J gene is TRBJ1-1, the V gene TRBV2; D is unclear. Trimming shortened V by 2 bases and J by 3 bases, and 13 bases separated the two germline ends. CDR1 is SNHLY, CDR2 FYNNEI, per germline. The CDR3 sequence is 15 residues long. CDR3 sequence reads: CASSESGGDYTEAFF. As DNA, the CDR3 is TGTGCCAGCAGTGAATCGGGCGGGGATTACACTGAAGCTTTCTTT.

The chain combines TRBV10-3 with TRBJ1-5, with a tentative D call TRBD1 (5 bases). This CDR3 is 13 amino acids long. V shed 6 bases and J shed 6 bases, with 12 bases lying between them. Germline loops: CDR1 ENHRY, CDR2 SYGVKD. CDR3 loop: CAISAGLGQPQHF. DNA of the CDR3: TGTGCCATCAGCGCAGGGTTAGGTCAGCCCCAGCATTTT.

The chain is built from TRBV6-5 and TRBJ1-1; no clear D gene. Trimming cost V 6 bases and J 7 bases, with 12 bases left between them. The CDR3 has 12 amino acids. Germline V gene lookup returns CDR1 MNHEY and CDR2 SVGAGI. The CDR3 DNA is TGTGCCAGCAGACACTCGGACGTTGAAGCTTTCTTT. Protein sequence: CASRHSDVEAFF.

The chain recombines TRBV19 with TRBJ2-1, with 7 positions matching TRBD1. After removal of 5 bases from V and 5 bases from J, the junction contained 12 bases not matched to a gene. CDR1 is LNHDA, CDR2 SQIVND, per germline (reference sequence). This CDR3 comprises 16 residues. The CDR3: CASSPFRQGWDNEQFF. Written as DNA, the CDR3 is TGTGCCAGTAGTCCCTTTCGACAGGGTTGGGACAATGAGCAGTTCTTC.

Ten or more counts support this clone. V is TRBV19 and J is TRBJ2-7; the D call may be TRBD1 or TRBD2 (6 bases each). Germline lookup yields CDR1 LNHDA and CDR2 SQIVND (reference sequence). The CDR3 is 13 amino acids. Trimming took 5 bases from V and 2 from J, leaving 10 bases between them. The CDR3 here is CASSVRGPYEQYF. Here the CDR3 DNA reads TGTGCCAGTAGTGTCCGGGGGCCCTACGAGCAGTACTTC.

This chain connects TRBV11-1 to TRBJ1-1, with TRBD1 matching 7 bases. V shed 0 bases and J 7 bases; nucleotides not matched to a gene: 2. The CDR3 has 13 residues. Germline assignment: CDR1 SGHAT and CDR2 FQDESV (reference sequence). The CDR3 bases are TGTGCCAGCAGCTTAGCCGGGACAGTTGAAGCTTTCTTT. This sequence encodes CASSLAGTVEAFF.

As to this clone: Its ends do not fully match the called genes, so a read error is possible. This chain links TRBV19 with TRBJ1-1; D gene ambiguous. Germline-derived CDR1 and CDR2 are LNHDA and SQIVND (reference sequence). This CDR3 has 9 amino acids. CDR3 sequence (DNA): TGTGCCAGTCGCCCCGGCCCAACTTTT. Its translation: CASRPGPTF.

A note on this clone: The same CDR3 also results from other DNA sequences found in this sample. V gene TRBV30 combines with J gene TRBJ2-5, with 8 bases identical to TRBD1. Losses at the gene ends were 5 bases for V and 2 bases for J; bases not matched to a gene: 1. The CDR3 runs 12 residues. Germline CDR1 reads GTSNPN; CDR2 reads SVGIG (reference sequence). This CDR3 is CAWDRGQETQYF. The CDR3 coding sequence is TGTGCCTGGGACAGGGGTCAAGAGACCCAGTACTTC.

The chain is built from TRBV5-4 and TRBJ2-7; TRBD1 is a possible D gene (5 bases). CDR1 is SGHNT and CDR2 is YYREEE in the germline V gene (reference sequence). V lost 1 base and J 3 bases, leaving 8 bases between the germline ends. The CDR3 contains 13 residues. CDR3 bases: TGTGCCAGCAGCTTGCAGGGTTACTACGAGCAGTACTTC. Residues: CASSLQGYYEQYF.

CDR3 region: CASSSYSGANVLTF. CDR3 nucleotide sequence: TGTGCCAGCAGCTCTTACTCTGGGGCCAACGTCCTGACTTTC. The chain is built from TRBV7-6 and TRBJ2-6; D ambiguous. The CDR3 has 14 residues. Trimming removed 4 bases at V and 0 bases at J, with 4 bases between. From germline, CDR1 is SGHVS and CDR2 FNYEAQ.